These 22 T cell receptor beta chains came from one sample sequenced in a study of control samples from healthy donors and cancer patients. The repertoire was sequenced with immunoSEQ multiplex PCR; TCRdb's copy has only in-frame clones and lacks some. This table has 150,000 to 200,000 clones, approximately 90% appearing once. Material: blood. The origin of the receptors is a man younger than 45 in good health.

This rearrangement joins TRBV18 to TRBJ2-3; perhaps D is TRBD1 or TRBD2 (6 bases each). The length of the CDR3 is 15 residues. V was trimmed by 2 bases and J by 2 bases, leaving 11 bases between them. The V gene's germline CDR1 is KGHSH and CDR2 LQKENI. DNA for the CDR3: TGTGCCAGCTCACCATCGGGGGCCACCACAGATACGCAGTATTTT. It codes for CASSPSGATTDTQYF. Based on the CDR3 plus reference TRBV18 and TRBJ2-3, the full variable domain is NAGVMQNPRHLVRRRGQEARLRCSPMKGHSHVYWYRQLPEEGLKFMVYLQKENIIDESGMPKERFSAEFPKEGPSILRIQQVVRGDSAAYFCASSPSGATTDTQYFGPGTRLTVL.

This chain connects TRBV19 to TRBJ1-5; D not resolved. Trimming removed 3 bases from V and 0 bases from J, with 6 bases in between. Germline CDR1 is LNHDA and CDR2 is SQIVND (reference sequence). The CDR3 runs 14 residues. CDR3 residues: CASSIGGSNQPQHF. Written as DNA, the CDR3 is TGTGCCAGTAGTATCGGAGGTAGCAATCAGCCCCAGCATTTT.

CDR3 in DNA: TGCGCCAGCAGCCAAGAGGGGGGCACAGATACGCAGTATTTT. Translated, it gives CASSQEGGTDTQYF. The chain has TRBV4-3 and TRBJ2-3, with D possibly called TRBD1 or TRBD2 (5 bases each). The ends were cut back, 0 bases at V and 1 base at J, with 5 bases in the middle. In germline, CDR1 is LGHNA, CDR2 YSLEER. CDR3 length: 14 amino acids.

This clone was observed once. The CDR3 nucleotides read TGTGCCAGCAGTCAGAGCCCGAGCTATGGCTACACCTTC. Translation gives CASSQSPSYGYTF. The rearrangement links TRBV11-1 to TRBJ1-2; D not certain. CDR1 and CDR2 from the germline V gene are SGHAT and FQDESV (reference sequence). Between the trimmed V and J ends, which lost 6 bases and 4 bases, there was a span of 12 bases. The CDR3 totals 13 residues.

The chain couples TRBV5-6 to TRBJ1-2, with D unclear. Germline values: CDR1 SGHDT, CDR2 YYEEEE. The CDR3 is made up of 12 amino acids. V was trimmed by 0 bases and J by 8 bases, leaving 8 bases between them. In DNA, the CDR3 is TGTGCCAGCAGCTTGGAACGAGGGGGCTACACCTTC. Its protein is CASSLERGGYTF.

The V gene is TRBV3-1 (or the pseudogene TRBV3-2), the J gene TRBJ2-3; weak D call: TRBD2 (5 bases). Germline CDR1 reads LGHDT; CDR2 reads YNNKEL (reference sequence). This CDR3 has 17 amino acids. V lost 0 bases to trimming and J lost 1 base, with 14 bases between them. The CDR3 DNA is TGTGCCAGCAGCCAAGATCTAAAGAGGGTCGGCACAGATACGCAGTATTTT. Translated, it gives CASSQDLKRVGTDTQYF.

This chain joins TRBV25-1 and TRBJ2-1; D remains ambiguous. CDR1 and CDR2 from the germline V gene are MGHDK and SYGVNS. The CDR3 extends over 11 amino acids. The V end was cut by 4 bases, the J end by 15 bases, with 13 bases between. The CDR3 reads CASSVLDKAFF. In DNA, the CDR3 is TGTGCCAGCAGTGTACTTGACAAAGCGTTCTTC.

This rearrangement joins TRBV4-1 to TRBJ1-4; D gene unclear. There are 15 residues in the CDR3. The germline V gene encodes CDR1 MGHRA and CDR2 YSYEKL. Trimming cost V 0 bases and J 3 bases, with 8 bases left between them. CDR3: CASSQEGPPNEKLFF. CDR3 coding DNA: TGCGCCAGCAGCCAAGAAGGGCCACCTAATGAAAAACTGTTTTTT.

V is TRBV11-2 and J is TRBJ1-1; D is uncertain. CDR3 length equals 12 residues. Germline CDR1 reads SGHAT; CDR2 reads FQNNGV. Between the trimmed V and J ends, which lost 4 bases and 7 bases, there was a span of 10 bases. The CDR3 DNA reads TGTGCCAGCAGCTCCCCAAGGGATGAAGCTTTCTTT. Translated, it gives CASSSPRDEAFF.

The rearrangement uses TRBV4-3 and TRBJ2-2; TRBD1 agrees at 8 bases. The germline V gene has CDR1 LGHNA and CDR2 YSLEER. V shed 4 bases, J shed 6 bases, and the junction held 4 bases outside the gene matches. The CDR3 loop spans 14 amino acids. CDR3 DNA sequence: TGCGCCAGCAGCCTTGAGACAGGGGCCGGGGAGCTGTTTTTT. As protein: CASSLETGAGELFF.

The chain has TRBV5-5 and TRBJ1-6; TRBD1 aligns across 9 bases. V gave up 1 base and J gave up 8 bases; unmatched junction bases: 4. Germline V gene lookup returns CDR1 SGHKS and CDR2 YYEKEE (reference sequence). CDR3 length: 15 residues. CDR3 in DNA: TGTGCCAGCAGCTTGTTTTGGGACAGGGATTCACCCCTCCACTTT. It yields the protein CASSLFWDRDSPLHF.

This clone appeared once. This chain joins TRBV19 and TRBJ2-5; 13 bases are shared with TRBD2. Germline V gives CDR1 LNHDA, CDR2 SQIVND (reference sequence). The CDR3 totals 16 residues. J gave up 2 bases and V 5 bases, and 5 bases lay outside the gene matches. The CDR3 reads CASSPGTSGTQETQYF. CDR3 nucleotides: TGTGCCAGTAGTCCAGGGACTAGCGGGACACAAGAGACCCAGTACTTC.

This chain uses TRBV2 with TRBJ1-6, with 12 bases lining up with TRBD1. Germline CDR1 and CDR2: SNHLY and FYNNEI. This CDR3 has 15 residues. The J segment lost 7 bases and the V segment lost 5 bases, leaving 3 bases of the junction unmatched. This CDR3 reads CASSSGTGGNSPLHF. In DNA, the CDR3 is TGTGCCAGCAGTTCCGGGACAGGGGGCAATTCACCCCTCCACTTT.

The rearrangement uses TRBV14 and TRBJ2-7, with D perhaps TRBD2 (5 bases). Deletions cut 1 base from V and 3 bases from J, with 10 bases between. The CDR3 totals 14 residues. Germline CDR1 and CDR2: SGHDN and FVKESK. The CDR3 nucleotides are TGTGCCAGCAGCCAAGGCCTACTAGGCTACGAGCAGTACTTC. It codes for CASSQGLLGYEQYF.

This chain connects TRBV28 to TRBJ1-1; 7 bases agree with TRBD1. V dropped 3 bases and J dropped 6; count of bases not matched to a gene: 7. Germline V CDR1 and CDR2: MDHEN, SYDVKM. The CDR3 is 14 residues long. The CDR3: CASSFQGVEAEAFF. The CDR3 DNA sequence: TGTGCCAGCAGTTTTCAGGGGGTTGAGGCTGAAGCTTTCTTT.

The chain carries TRBV10-3 and TRBJ1-5; D is perhaps TRBD1 (6 bases). The CDR3 contains 13 residues. In germline, CDR1 is ENHRY, CDR2 SYGVKD. Trimming cost V 9 bases and J 1 base, with 10 bases left between them. The CDR3 DNA is TGTGCCATTAACAGGGAAAGCAATCAGCCCCAGCATTTT. This translates into CAINRESNQPQHF.

The chain joins TRBV20-1 to TRBJ1-3; TRBD1 aligns across 8 bases. This CDR3 contains 14 residues. The germline CDR1 and CDR2 sequences are DFQATT and SNEGSKA (reference sequence). V was pared by 3 bases and J by 4 bases, with 5 bases of the junction left unmatched. The CDR3 DNA sequence: TGCAGTGCTAGTAGGACAGGGAAAGGAAACACCATATATTTT. This sequence encodes CSASRTGKGNTIYF.

The rearrangement links TRBV11-1 to TRBJ2-7; 9 bases agree with TRBD1. Germline CDR1 and CDR2: SGHAT and FQDESV (reference sequence). The CDR3 runs to 15 residues. Trimming cost V 4 bases and J 3 bases; bases outside gene matches: 7. The DNA for the CDR3 is TGTGCCAGCAGCTCTAGGACAGGGGTGGACTACGAGCAGTACTTC. Protein: CASSSRTGVDYEQYF.

The chain combines TRBV3-1 (or the pseudogene TRBV3-2) with TRBJ1-6; D uncertain. The CDR3 sequence is 15 residues long. V lost 2 bases to trimming and J lost 10 bases, with 15 bases between them. Germline CDR1 and CDR2: LGHDT and YNNKEL (reference sequence). The CDR3 is CASSQQVSIRSPLHF. DNA for the CDR3: TGTGCCAGCAGCCAACAAGTATCCATTAGGTCACCCCTCCACTTT.

The V gene is TRBV27, the J gene TRBJ2-1; 8 bases agree with TRBD2. The length of the CDR3 is 15 residues. The germline gives CDR1 MNHEY, CDR2 SMNVEV (reference sequence). With V trimmed by 6 bases and J by 7 bases, 11 bases remained unmatched. This CDR3 is CASSLQLAARNEQFF. The CDR3 DNA follows: TGTGCCAGCAGCCTACAACTAGCGGCCCGAAATGAGCAGTTCTTC.

The CDR3 region is CASSMGGAPGDEQFF. CDR3 DNA sequence: TGTGCCAGTAGTATGGGGGGGGCTCCGGGCGATGAGCAGTTCTTC. V and J are TRBV19 and TRBJ2-1; a weak D match, TRBD2 (7 bases). Per germline, CDR1 LNHDA and CDR2 SQIVND (reference sequence). This CDR3 is built from 15 residues. With 3 bases removed from V and 8 bases from J, the gap between germline ends came to 17 bases.

The rearrangement links TRBV6-2 or TRBV6-3 to TRBJ1-5; the D gene is possibly TRBD1 (6 bases). V gave up 8 bases and J gave up 0 bases, with 20 bases separating them. CDR1 MNHEY and CDR2 SVGEGT come from the germline V gene. This CDR3 has 17 amino acids. The CDR3 coding sequence is TGTGCCAGCGGCCTGGGCCAGGGGCACCGTAGCAATCAGCCCCAGCATTTT. This translates into CASGLGQGHRSNQPQHF.